This T cell receptor beta chain was observed in a study of OX40 agonist ivuxolimab in advanced cancers. Across the whole study: Partial responses were observed in three patients, of whom one had hepatocellular carcinoma and two had cutaneous melanoma.

Study-wide results and limits: Patients with a partial response at 0.1-3.0 mg/kg had among the lowest clonal expansion. At 0.1 to 3.0 mg/kg and by week 6, clonal expansion occurred in CD4+ and CD8+ blood T cells.

Concerning this clone itself: The antigen remains undetermined.

Sequenced by immunoSEQ multiplex PCR; TCRdb stores in-frame clones only, minus some. The sample includes more than 45,000 clones, about 79% seen only once; the top ten take approximately 1.5%. The sequence was collected from an adult with an advanced solid tumor such as melanoma, head and neck, liver or kidney cancer. Source: CD4+ or CD8+ T cells sorted from blood, taken in a trial of the OX40 agonist ivuxolimab.

DNA for the CDR3: TGTGCCAGCAGCCCGGGGACTAGCGGTGGCACAGATACGCAGTATTTT. Protein: CASSPGTSGGTDTQYF. The V gene is TRBV7-9, the J gene TRBJ2-3; TRBD2 matches 11 bases. Germline V gene sequence: CDR1 SEHNR, CDR2 FQNEAQ (reference sequence). The CDR3 sequence is 16 residues long. Trimming at V came to 5 bases and at J to 1 base, leaving 5 bases not matched to a gene.